In this sample, the clone carrying this T cell receptor (beta chain) turned up a few times. It was with unique molecular identifiers that the TCRbeta library was prepared. TCRdb re-called the PCR reads through MiXCR, storing one row per CDR3 protein. Of about 610,000 distinct CDR3 sequences detected, 8% to 11% appear once; the ten largest clones hold roughly 3.9%. The sample comes from a study of T-cell reconstitution after alpha-beta-depleted transplantation in children. Germline CDR1 reads MNHEY; CDR2 reads SVGEGT. The CDR3 contains 13 residues. With 3 bases removed from V and 6 bases from J, the gap between germline ends came to 12 bases.

This chain uses TRBV6-2 or TRBV6-3 with TRBJ2-7, with D unresolved. The starting material was PBMCs from the stem cell graft donor, obtained from the stem cell graft. This sequence was found in a human donor who donated a stem cell graft to a child with acute myeloid leukemia. CDR3 bases: TGTGCCAGCAGTTATAGGTCAGACTCCGAGCAGTACTTC. Its translation is CASSYRSDSEQYF.